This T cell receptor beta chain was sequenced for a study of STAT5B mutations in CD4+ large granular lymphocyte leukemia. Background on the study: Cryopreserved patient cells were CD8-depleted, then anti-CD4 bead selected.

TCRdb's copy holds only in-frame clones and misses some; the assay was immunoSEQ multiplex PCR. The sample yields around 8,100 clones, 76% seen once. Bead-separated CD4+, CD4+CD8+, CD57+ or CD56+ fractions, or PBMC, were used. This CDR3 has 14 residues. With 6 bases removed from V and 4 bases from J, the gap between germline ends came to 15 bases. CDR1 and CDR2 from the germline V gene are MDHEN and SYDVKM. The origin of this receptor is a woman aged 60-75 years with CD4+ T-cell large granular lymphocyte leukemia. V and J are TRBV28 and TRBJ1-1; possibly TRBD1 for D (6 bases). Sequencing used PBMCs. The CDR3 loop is CASRVQLGGTEAFF. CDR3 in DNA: TGTGCCAGCAGGGTCCAGTTAGGGGGCACTGAAGCTTTCTTT. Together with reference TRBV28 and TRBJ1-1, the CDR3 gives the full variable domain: DVKVTQSSRYLVKRTGEKVFLECVQDMDHENMFWYRQDPGLGLRLIYFSYDVKMKEKGDIPEGYSVSREKKERFSLILESASTNQTSMYLCASRVQLGGTEAFFGQGTRLTVV.